This T cell receptor beta chain was recovered during a study of shared T cell receptors in the human thymus. The V gene's germline CDR1 is LGHNA and CDR2 YSLEER. After removal of 0 bases from V and 2 bases from J, the junction contained 14 bases not matched to a gene. This CDR3 has 19 amino acids. Repertoires were generated with immunoSEQ multiplex PCR, while TCRdb's copy carries only in-frame clones and drops some. The sample consists of about 660,000 clones, around 89% of them appearing once. These records were also assigned to another study, of human thymus T cells. That report adds: Healthy Finnish infants having corrective surgery for congenital heart defects served as donors. Thymic resections from corrective heart surgery supplied the tissue. Thymic and blood repertoires appeared to display a bias in their usage of V and J genes. Unrelated individuals had highly overlapping thymic repertoires, as reported in related research.

The specimen was thymocytes. V gene TRBV4-3 combines with J gene TRBJ2-3; 7 bases agree with TRBD2. This TCR was sampled from a boy younger than two with a congenital heart defect. CDR3 coding DNA: TGCGCCAGCAGCCAAGATTTCTTGCAGAGGGACTACCTCACAGATACGCAGTATTTT. It translates to CASSQDFLQRDYLTDTQYF.